This is a list of T cell receptor beta chains from one sample in a study of glioma-infiltrating T cells. One entry per CDR3 protein, called by TCRdb with MiXCR from the multiplex PCR reads. The sample has more than 100,000 distinct CDR3 sequences, around 28% seen once. The sample consisted of glioma tissue, nonneoplastic brain tissue, or PBMCs (not recorded which). All receptors derive from a human donor with low-grade glioma or glioblastoma, undergoing nonglioma brain surgery, or in good health (not recorded which). CDR3s include the opening cysteine and the closing phenylalanine or tryptophan.

CDR3 length: 15
V gene: TRBV11-3
CDR3 protein: CASSPNRGFADTQYF

CDR3 length: 11
V gene: TRBV7-9
CDR3 protein: CASSSEREQYF

CDR3 length: 14
V gene: TRBV12-3/TRBV12-4
CDR3 protein: CASSPSTPHNEQFF

CDR3 length: 12
V gene: TRBV6-6
CDR3 protein: CASRQNRAGYTF

CDR3 length: 19
V gene: TRBV20-1
CDR3 protein: CSARDPRRPSTASGNTIYF

CDR3 length: 13
V gene: TRBV13
CDR3 protein: CASSLPAGETQYF

CDR3 length: 17
V gene: TRBV19
CDR3 protein: CASSPGTGLGLNTEAFF

CDR3 length: 16
V gene: TRBV6-1
CDR3 protein: CASSSQDGTPIREQYF

CDR3 length: 13
V gene: TRBV7-9
CDR3 protein: CASRSQQAEGYTF

CDR3 length: 18
V gene: TRBV6-1
CDR3 protein: CASSEGVLVSGGAETQYF

CDR3 length: 17
V gene: TRBV14
CDR3 protein: CASSPLRTGRNADTQYF

CDR3 length: 14
V gene: TRBV7-6
CDR3 protein: CASSQIAGTDTQYF

CDR3 length: 13
V gene: TRBV4-2
CDR3 protein: CASSRTTNEKLFF

CDR3 length: 16
V gene: TRBV28
CDR3 protein: CASSPPSGASLYGYTF

CDR3 length: 14
V gene: TRBV20-1
CDR3 protein: CSARIRGRNTEAFF

CDR3 length: 16
V gene: TRBV7-2
CDR3 protein: CASSLSPPDRNYGYTF

CDR3 length: 18
V gene: TRBV27
CDR3 protein: CASSLVGFTRGRNTEAFF

CDR3 length: 11
V gene: TRBV20-1
CDR3 protein: CSARGHNEQFF

CDR3 length: 13
V gene: TRBV5-1
CDR3 protein: CARSRGDTGELFF

CDR3 length: 13
V gene: TRBV4-1
CDR3 protein: CASSRAGGYEQYF

CDR3 length: 14
V gene: TRBV7-2
CDR3 protein: CASSLEQDRGGYTF

CDR3 length: 11
V gene: TRBV28
CDR3 protein: CASSLDRVFFF

CDR3 length: 15
V gene: TRBV7-2
CDR3 protein: CASSSGTVMNTEAFF

CDR3 length: 17
V gene: TRBV7-2
CDR3 protein: CASSLGWLAGGTYEQYF

CDR3 length: 13
V gene: TRBV2
CDR3 protein: CASRPGDKGGYTF

CDR3 length: 13
V gene: TRBV18
CDR3 protein: CASSQSGGQPQHF

CDR3 length: 14
V gene: TRBV6-4
CDR3 protein: CASSDSDRGHEQFF

CDR3 length: 12
V gene: TRBV20-1
CDR3 protein: CSVTSGYNEQFF

CDR3 length: 15
V gene: TRBV18
CDR3 protein: CASSPPGTGSQPQHF

CDR3 length: 14
V gene: TRBV6-5
CDR3 protein: CASSYWGATDKQYF

CDR3 length: 16
V gene: TRBV5-6
CDR3 protein: CASSLVGQGIVPEQYF

CDR3 length: 15
V gene: TRBV19
CDR3 protein: CASSRTDRQFTEAFF

CDR3 length: 15
V gene: TRBV18
CDR3 protein: CASSPRTGGEDTQYF

CDR3 length: 13
V gene: TRBV12-3/TRBV12-4
CDR3 protein: CASSFRRVDEQFF

CDR3 length: 11
V gene: TRBV7-2
CDR3 protein: CASSLSGEQYF

CDR3 length: 14
V gene: TRBV6-1
CDR3 protein: CASSEPDSQETQYF

CDR3 length: 13
V gene: TRBV20-1
CDR3 protein: CSADRGDRETQYF

CDR3 length: 16
V gene: TRBV3-1
CDR3 protein: CASSQVLAGATDTQYF

CDR3 length: 17
V gene: TRBV11-2
CDR3 protein: CASSPRNQLAGGNEQFF

CDR3 length: 17
V gene: TRBV15
CDR3 protein: CATSPGRLTPAKNIQYF

CDR3 length: 13
V gene: TRBV10-3
CDR3 protein: CAISGAGNTEAFF

CDR3 length: 14
V gene: TRBV6-1
CDR3 protein: CASSRDRSSYEQYF

CDR3 length: 18
V gene: TRBV4-1
CDR3 protein: CASSQGGPGTGKHQRLFF